This T cell receptor (beta chain) is drawn from a study of blood T cell repertoires in COVID-19. Study at large: PBMCs, B-cell-depleted T cells, or T cells were the source of the cDNA or gDNA that made up the material.

Under the authors' procedure: It was from reference gene primer amplification that nucleated cell counts were estimated. Generated by immunoSEQ multiplex PCR, the TCRdb table keeps only in-frame clones and is missing some. V and J calls and clone size are given by that table; D and trimming were obtained from the DNA. This table has 230,000 or so clones, around 86% appearing once. The CDR3 loop spans 14 amino acids. V lost 7 bases, J lost 5 bases, and 7 bases stayed unmatched. Looked up from germline, CDR1 is PRHDT and CDR2 is FYEKMQ (reference sequence). This clonotype originated in a woman in her 40s with acute COVID-19. The V and J genes are TRBV13 and TRBJ2-3; 9 nucleotides align to TRBD1. Sequencing was done on a sample of PBMCs or T cells enriched from blood (not recorded which). In DNA, the CDR3 is TGTGCCAGCAAAAGGACAGGGGAGGGAGATACGCAGTATTTT. It is translated as CASKRTGEGDTQYF.